This T cell receptor beta chain was identified in a study of T cells in Graves' hyperthyroidism and ophthalmopathy (dated by TCRdb to the late 2010s). Background for the entire study: Peripheral blood samples were taken at initial diagnosis, before any treatment was given. The approximately 95 discovery patients were divided at random into training and test sets in a 7:3 ratio. A discovery cohort of approximately 97 patients, approximately 44 with Graves' ophthalmopathy and under 60 with stable Graves' hyperthyroidism, was used to find distinguishing TCR V-J signatures. The study also compared thyroid tissue and blood T-cell repertoires from five or six Graves' hyperthyroidism patients. After blood sampling, hyperthyroidism patients were treated with methimazole at a starting dose of 30 mg daily, and ophthalmopathy patients were treated with high-dose intravenous methylprednisolone. The paper describes TCR Vbeta CDR3 sequencing of 135 peripheral blood samples, made up of under 50 ophthalmopathy patients, more than 70 hyperthyroidism patients and some 17 progressor patients. Whether ophthalmopathy could be predicted prospectively was tested in an independent validation cohort made up of roughly 19 hyperthyroidism patients plus 17 patients who later progressed to ophthalmopathy.

Moderately to severely active disease, a Clinical Activity Score of at least 3, a NOSPECS grade of at least 4, and a duration under 3 months were present in ophthalmopathy patients. Exclusion was applied to patients with uncontrolled infections, other autoimmune diseases, pregnancy or lactation. Clinical symptoms, serum thyroxine and TRAb, thyroid ultrasound, and orbital computed tomography formed the basis for the diagnoses. Ficoll-Paque density gradient centrifugation was used to isolate PBMCs from about 9 ml of fresh peripheral blood. Total RNA was extracted with Trizol reagent, and quality was checked on an Agilent 2100 Bioanalyzer. Broad study findings and their caveats: Most expanded thyroid clonotypes (frequency above 0.001) were also detected in blood, suggesting blood repertoires may reflect thyroid immune responses. A 13 V-J signature model separated ophthalmopathy from stable hyperthyroidism, with approximately 87% sensitivity and about 81% specificity in cross-validation and 80%/75% in testing. No statistical method was used to set the sample size in advance, and investigators knew the group allocation. In validation, the model predicted progression to ophthalmopathy with approximately 69% sensitivity and approximately 78% specificity, a median of approximately 6.7 months before onset.

This clonotype showed up many times. The clone's antigen remains unknown. Per-base quality was not reported, and no clone a single base away is much larger than it. The TCR beta CDR3 regions were amplified from RNA transcripts. A first-round RT-PCR of the TCR CDR3 used the HTBI primer set with the Qiagen OneStep RT-PCR kit. A second multiplex PCR round built the libraries, followed by size selection and purification. Paired-end sequencing of the libraries was performed with 100 bp reads on an Illumina HiSeq2000. For the original study's pipeline: SOAPnuke was used to process the raw data, with reads discarded if the reads contained adapters or uncalled bases, had a mean Phred below 15, or lacked an exact constant-primer or identifier match. COPE v1.2.5 was used to merge high-quality paired reads, and clonotypes were defined as unique nucleotide sequences. MiTCR v1.1 was used to align clonotypes to the IMGT TRBV, TRBD and TRBJ reference segments. Only V-J combinations with frequency above 0.0001, covering 99% to 99.2% of repertoires, were analysed. A TCS score was defined as the ratio of F50 (clonal expansion) to E x V (chaos), with BLOSUM62-based TCRdist applied between CDR3 peptides within each V-J. Welch's t-statistics and random forest reduced fewer than 600 V-J features to 13, which were used in a naive Bayes classifier (R e1071). Clones were called with MiXCR by TCRdb after fastp trimmed the public reads at Q25, and only in-frame beta chains were retained. Rows with one shared CDR3 protein collapse into an entry with the most common genes and DNA. These V and J calls originate from TCRdb's pipeline instead of the authors' own analysis. The sample table lists 400,000 to 550,000 distinct CDR3 sequences, roughly a quarter of them with a count of one. The ten largest clonotypes hold approximately 10% of the sample.

From the germline V gene, CDR1 is SGHNT and CDR2 is YENEEA. Germline trimming: 1 base from V, 5 bases from J; junction bases outside gene matches: 16. The CDR3 spans 18 residues, from the cysteine through the phenylalanine. Only CDR3 DNA is held: 54 bases, read in frame from base 1. Sequenced sample: blood. The sequence derives from a woman in her twenties or thirties with Graves' ophthalmopathy. The chain employs TRBV11-3 and TRBJ2-5, and TRBD1 aligns with 7 junction nucleotides. At the DNA level, the sequence is TGTGCCAGCAGCTTAGTAGCCTCTACGGGACAGAATAGGGAGACCCAGTACTTC. This is translated as CASSLVASTGQNRETQYF.